This is a list of T cell receptor beta chains from one sample in a study of shared clonotypes between healthy human individuals. Sequenced by immunoSEQ multiplex PCR; TCRdb stores in-frame clones only, minus some. The table has about 1.5 million clones, nearly 99% seen once. Sample: naive CD4+ T cells sorted from blood. These receptors were taken from a man aged 25 to 45 in good health. The CDR3 runs from the conserved cysteine through the conserved F or W. The D gene is left open where the match is weak. Where a row states a size, it is once, few, many or the class of an expanded clone; other rows omit it.

CDR3nt: TGTGCCAGCTCACCACTGGAGATTAGTAAGTGGTCCTACAATGAGCAGTTCTTC; CDR3aa: CASSPLEISKWSYNEQFF; j_gene: TRBJ2-1; v_gene: TRBV18; d_gene: .; abundance: .
CDR3nt: TGTGCCAGCAGTTACCTAGCGGGAAGCTCCTACGAGCAGTACTTC; CDR3aa: CASSYLAGSSYEQYF; j_gene: TRBJ2-7; v_gene: TRBV6-5; d_gene: TRBD2; abundance: .
CDR3nt: TGTGCCAGCAGCTTGGGGACAGGGGGCTTCGAGCAGTACTTC; CDR3aa: CASSLGTGGFEQYF; j_gene: TRBJ2-7; v_gene: TRBV5-4; d_gene: TRBD1; abundance: .
CDR3nt: TGTGCCAGCAGTGAAAAAGGAAAACTGTTTTTT; CDR3aa: CASSEKGKLFF; j_gene: TRBJ1-4; v_gene: TRBV6-1; d_gene: .; abundance: .
CDR3nt: TGTGCCAGTGGGGCTGGGCAAGGTCGGACTAGCGGCTACGAGCAGTACTTC; CDR3aa: CASGAGQGRTSGYEQYF; j_gene: TRBJ2-7; v_gene: TRBV2; d_gene: TRBD2; abundance: .
CDR3nt: TGTGCCAGCAGCTTTCGGGACAGACCTGCCTATGGCTACACCTTC; CDR3aa: CASSFRDRPAYGYTF; j_gene: TRBJ1-2; v_gene: TRBV7-9; d_gene: TRBD1; abundance: .
CDR3nt: TGTGCCAGCTCCTCCGAAGTGGGCACTGAAGCTTTCTTT; CDR3aa: CASSSEVGTEAFF; j_gene: TRBJ1-1; v_gene: TRBV18; d_gene: .; abundance: .
CDR3nt: TGTGCCAGCACCTCCCTAGGGCAGGGGTTAAATGGCTACACCTTC; CDR3aa: CASTSLGQGLNGYTF; j_gene: TRBJ1-2; v_gene: TRBV7-8; d_gene: .; abundance: .
CDR3nt: TGCAGTGCCTACGCCAAAAACATTCAGTACTTC; CDR3aa: CSAYAKNIQYF; j_gene: TRBJ2-4; v_gene: TRBV20-1; d_gene: .; abundance: .
CDR3nt: TGTGCCAGCAGTTTCGGGGACAGGGAACGCAATGAGCAGTTCTTC; CDR3aa: CASSFGDRERNEQFF; j_gene: TRBJ2-1; v_gene: TRBV28; d_gene: TRBD1; abundance: .
CDR3nt: TGTGCCAGCAGCCAGGATCTACTACTCCCCGGGATGAATGAGCAGTTCTTC; CDR3aa: CASSQDLLLPGMNEQFF; j_gene: TRBJ2-1; v_gene: TRBV4-2; d_gene: .; abundance: once
CDR3nt: TGCGCCAGCAGTATGGACCAGGACACCATATATTTT; CDR3aa: CASSMDQDTIYF; j_gene: TRBJ1-3; v_gene: TRBV5-1; d_gene: .; abundance: .
CDR3nt: TGTGCCAGCTCACTTACCGGGACAGACTATGGCTACACCTTC; CDR3aa: CASSLTGTDYGYTF; j_gene: TRBJ1-2; v_gene: TRBV18; d_gene: TRBD1; abundance: .
CDR3nt: TGTGCCAGCAGCGTAGTTCTCCAGGAGGCATCAAACACTGAAGCTTTCTTT; CDR3aa: CASSVVLQEASNTEAFF; j_gene: TRBJ1-1; v_gene: TRBV9; d_gene: .; abundance: .
CDR3nt: TGTGCCAGCAGCCAAGCACGGACCTACTCCTACGAGCAGTACTTC; CDR3aa: CASSQARTYSYEQYF; j_gene: TRBJ2-7; v_gene: TRBV4-2; d_gene: .; abundance: .
CDR3nt: TGTGCCAGCAGCTCCAACAGGGACTACTATGGCTACACCTTC; CDR3aa: CASSSNRDYYGYTF; j_gene: TRBJ1-2; v_gene: TRBV7-2; d_gene: .; abundance: .
CDR3nt: TGCGCCAGCAGTGGTCGGGGTAGCAATGAGCAGTTCTTC; CDR3aa: CASSGRGSNEQFF; j_gene: TRBJ2-1; v_gene: TRBV10-1; d_gene: .; abundance: .
CDR3nt: TGTGCCAGCGCCCCCCCCGGGAGCGGTCTGGAGACCCAGTACTTC; CDR3aa: CASAPPGSGLETQYF; j_gene: TRBJ2-5; v_gene: TRBV6-1; d_gene: .; abundance: .
CDR3nt: TGTGCCAGCAGCTCATACGGGACAGGATTAGTCTATGGCTACACCTTC; CDR3aa: CASSSYGTGLVYGYTF; j_gene: TRBJ1-2; v_gene: TRBV5-6; d_gene: TRBD1; abundance: once
CDR3nt: TGTGCCAGCAGTGAAGTCGGGAGGGAAGCTACGCAGTATTTT; CDR3aa: CASSEVGREATQYF; j_gene: TRBJ2-3; v_gene: TRBV25-1; d_gene: TRBD2; abundance: .
CDR3nt: TGTGCCAGCAGTACCCCCAGGAGCGGGAGCTACGAGCAGTACTTC; CDR3aa: CASSTPRSGSYEQYF; j_gene: TRBJ2-7; v_gene: TRBV6-5; d_gene: TRBD2; abundance: .
CDR3nt: TGTGCCATCAGTGAGTGGCAGGGCGCTGGGGAAGCTTTCTTT; CDR3aa: CAISEWQGAGEAFF; j_gene: TRBJ1-1; v_gene: TRBV10-3; d_gene: .; abundance: .
CDR3nt: TGTGCCACCAGCAGAAACCCTAGCGGGTCTAAGTTATACAATGAGCAGTTCTTC; CDR3aa: CATSRNPSGSKLYNEQFF; j_gene: TRBJ2-1; v_gene: TRBV15; d_gene: TRBD2; abundance: once
CDR3nt: TGCAGCGTTGGTCAACTAGCGGGAGATGAGCAGTTCTTC; CDR3aa: CSVGQLAGDEQFF; j_gene: TRBJ2-1; v_gene: TRBV29-1; d_gene: TRBD2; abundance: .
CDR3nt: TGTGCCAGCAGCGGGCGGGGGGTTCACACTGAAGCTTTCTTT; CDR3aa: CASSGRGVHTEAFF; j_gene: TRBJ1-1; v_gene: TRBV7-9; d_gene: .; abundance: .
CDR3nt: TGTGCCAGCAGCCGATTCGGATCAGGAGTCAATCAGCCCCAGCATTTT; CDR3aa: CASSRFGSGVNQPQHF; j_gene: TRBJ1-5; v_gene: TRBV9; d_gene: .; abundance: .
CDR3nt: TGTGCCAGCAGGTTGCCGGGACAGGGTTCCTACGAGCAGTACTTC; CDR3aa: CASRLPGQGSYEQYF; j_gene: TRBJ2-7; v_gene: TRBV28; d_gene: TRBD1; abundance: .
CDR3nt: TGTGCCAGCAGCTTGGAGGGACAAAGTTACGAGCAGTACTTC; CDR3aa: CASSLEGQSYEQYF; j_gene: TRBJ2-7; v_gene: TRBV5-5; d_gene: .; abundance: .
CDR3nt: TGCGCCAGCAGCTCAACGGGGACAGGCTACGAGCAGTACTTC; CDR3aa: CASSSTGTGYEQYF; j_gene: TRBJ2-7; v_gene: TRBV5-1; d_gene: TRBD1; abundance: .